The entry below describes one T cell receptor beta chain. What it binds is unknown. Germline trimming cut 6 bases from V and 11 bases from J; bases unmatched to any gene: 11. The CDR3 has 15 residues. Germline loops: CDR1 MNHEY, CDR2 SVGAGI. This table comes from immunoSEQ multiplex PCR, and its TCRdb copy is limited to in-frame clones, with some not included. The sample lists tens of thousands of clones, about 90% occurring once. This record comes from a study of OX40 agonist ivuxolimab in advanced cancers. The study's findings and limits: Near-lowest levels of clonal expansion characterized partial responders at 0.1-3.0 mg/kg.

The source was CD4+ or CD8+ T cells sorted from blood, collected in a trial of the OX40 agonist ivuxolimab. This chain connects TRBV6-5 to TRBJ1-5; 12 bases are shared with TRBD1. This TCR came from an adult with an advanced solid tumor such as melanoma, head and neck, liver or kidney cancer. In DNA form, the CDR3 reads TGTGCCAGCAGGTCCGGGACAGGGGGCGCAAAGGCCCAGCATTTT. This codes for CASRSGTGGAKAQHF.